This T cell receptor (beta chain) was sequenced in a study of vaccination and CD4 T cells after COVID-19. Scientists ran DNA taken from cultured CD4+ T cells through the Oncomine TCR Beta short-read assay for sequencing. Each CDR3 protein gets one entry after TCRdb re-called the PCR reads with MiXCR. The sample lists over 10,000 distinct CDR3 sequences; 60% to 85% were seen once. For this clonotype: Its specificity is not known.

The treatment: roughly 10-day PBMC culture with coronavirus spike peptide pools or control peptides (ViraFEST assay). The V gene lost 4 bases and the J gene lost 5 bases, with 11 bases spanning the gap. The CDR3 totals 13 residues. Germline V gene sequence: CDR1 SGHDN, CDR2 FVKESK. Sequenced material: CD4+ T cells from blood, cultured in vitro. The V and J genes are TRBV14 and TRBJ1-2; D may be TRBD1 (6 bases). This TCR derives from a human donor who had recovered from COVID-19. CDR3 protein: CASSRYRDYGYTF. The CDR3 coding sequence is TGTGCCAGCAGCCGCTACAGGGATTATGGCTACACCTTC.